Each of the 20 T cell receptor beta chains below was sequenced from the same sample in a study of OX40 agonist ivuxolimab in advanced cancers. The receptor library was made with the immunoSEQ multiplex PCR assay. What TCRdb holds here is the immuneACCESS table cut down to in-frame rearrangements. Part of the clones is not present; checked against another copy, under half of the missing clones reflect an unresolved V gene, and the others are unexplained. For this sample there are about 53,000 clones; roughly nine tenths appear just once. The ten biggest clones cover approximately 10% of the sample. This material consisted of CD4+ or CD8+ T cells sorted from blood, taken in a trial of the OX40 agonist ivuxolimab. The source of these receptors is an adult with an advanced solid tumor such as melanoma, head and neck, liver or kidney cancer.

This rearrangement joins TRBV30 to TRBJ1-5, with TRBD1 as a possible D gene (6 bases). Germline loops: CDR1 GTSNPN, CDR2 SVGIG (reference sequence). V was cut by 2 bases and J by 8 bases, with 13 bases left in between. CDR3 size: 13 residues. Written as DNA, the CDR3 is TGTGCCTGGAGTCGACAGGTCTCGGAGCCCCAGCATTTT. Its protein is CAWSRQVSEPQHF.

In its sample, this clone was seen a few times. This chain's CDR3 is CSAQGLNTEAFF. CDR3 sequence (DNA): TGCAGCGCCCAGGGTCTGAACACTGAAGCTTTCTTT. The chain employs TRBV29-1 and TRBJ1-1; possible D gene TRBD1, 5 bases. There are 12 residues in the CDR3. The V gene's germline CDR1 is SQVTM and CDR2 ANQGSEA. Trimming removed 7 bases at V and 0 bases at J, with 9 bases between.

The rearrangement uses TRBV30 and TRBJ1-5; D gene unclear. V was clipped by 1 base and J by 3 bases, with 7 bases between them. This CDR3 spans 13 amino acids. CDR1 is GTSNPN and CDR2 is SVGIG in the germline V gene (reference sequence). The CDR3 region has the DNA TGTGCCTGGAGTGGGCAGAACAATCAGCCCCAGCATTTT. Amino acid sequence: CAWSGQNNQPQHF.

V gene TRBV29-1 combines with J gene TRBJ2-7, with a weak D call TRBD1 (5 bases). The CDR3 loop spans 12 amino acids. Germline V lookup: CDR1 SQVTM, CDR2 ANQGSEA. V lost 4 bases, J lost 5 bases, and 12 bases lay in between. CDR3 protein: CSVGQPWDEQYF. The CDR3 coding sequence is TGCAGCGTTGGACAGCCGTGGGACGAGCAGTACTTC.

This clone was seen a single time. V usage is TRBV27 and J usage is TRBJ1-1; perhaps TRBD1 as D (6 bases). Germline V gives CDR1 MNHEY, CDR2 SMNVEV (reference sequence). The V end was cut by 3 bases, the J end by 3 bases, with 8 bases between. The CDR3 totals 13 residues. The chain's CDR3 is CASSFNRDTEAFF. CDR3 in DNA: TGTGCCAGCAGTTTTAACAGGGACACTGAAGCTTTCTTT.

The chain carries TRBV28 and TRBJ1-5, with TRBD1 identical over 7 bases. The CDR3 loop spans 13 amino acids. The germline CDR1 and CDR2 sequences are MDHEN and SYDVKM. V shed 6 bases and J 1 base; nucleotides not matched to a gene: 0. The CDR3 DNA is TGTGCCAGCAGGGGACAGAGCAATCAGCCCCAGCATTTT. Translated: CASRGQSNQPQHF.

This chain connects TRBV6-1 to TRBJ1-5, with no clear D. The V end lost 1 base, the J end lost 3 bases, and 4 bases lay between the germline ends. The CDR3 loop spans 13 amino acids. The germline V gene has CDR1 MNHNS and CDR2 SASEGT. CDR3 nucleotides: TGTGCCAGCAGTGAAGACTACAATCAGCCCCAGCATTTT. It encodes CASSEDYNQPQHF.

J is TRBJ2-1 and V is TRBV6-1, with 7 bases identical to TRBD2. Trimming took 4 bases from V and 3 from J; bases not matched to a gene: 3. This CDR3 contains 14 residues. The germline CDR1 and CDR2 sequences are MNHNS and SASEGT. As DNA, the CDR3 is TGTGCCAGCAGTGGCGGGAGTGGCTACAATGAGCAGTTCTTC. It yields the protein CASSGGSGYNEQFF.

This chain joins TRBV5-1 and TRBJ2-2; TRBD2 aligns across 9 bases. Germline loops: CDR1 SGHRS, CDR2 YFSETQ. Trimming at V came to 2 bases and at J to 2 bases, leaving 1 base not matched to a gene. The CDR3 sequence is 15 residues long. CDR3 in amino acids: CASSFSGSNTGELFF. The CDR3 nucleotides are TGCGCCAGCAGCTTTAGCGGGAGTAACACCGGGGAGCTGTTTTTT.

V is TRBV30 and J is TRBJ1-3; 7 nucleotides agree with TRBD1. The CDR3 has 15 amino acids. The germline V gene encodes CDR1 GTSNPN and CDR2 SVGIG (reference sequence). Losses at the gene ends were 0 bases for V and 3 bases for J; bases not matched to a gene: 5. The CDR3 spells CAWSVSRGSGNTIYF. For the CDR3, the DNA is TGTGCCTGGAGTGTATCCAGGGGGAGTGGAAACACCATATATTTT.

The rearrangement uses TRBV7-2 and TRBJ1-1; possibly TRBD1 for D (5 bases). V lost 0 bases and J lost 3, with 11 bases in between. Looked up from germline, CDR1 is SGHTA and CDR2 is FQGNSA. The CDR3 is 15 amino acids. The CDR3 nucleotides read TGTGCCAGCAGCTTAGCGGCAGGGATGGACACTGAAGCTTTCTTT. Translation: CASSLAAGMDTEAFF.

This sequence joins TRBV7-2 and TRBJ2-3; maybe TRBD2 (6 bases). The V gene lost 7 bases and the J gene lost 1 base, with 12 bases spanning the gap. The germline gives CDR1 SGHTA, CDR2 FQGNSA. This CDR3 is built from 14 residues. The CDR3 loop reads CASTLGGGTDTQYF. CDR3 DNA: TGTGCCAGCACCCTCGGGGGAGGCACAGATACGCAGTATTTT.

V usage is TRBV27 and J usage is TRBJ2-4; D possibly matches TRBD1 or TRBD2 (5 bases each). Looked up from germline, CDR1 is MNHEY and CDR2 is SMNVEV (reference sequence). The CDR3 extends over 13 amino acids. Trimming left V 2 bases short and J 8 bases short, with 10 bases between. The CDR3 DNA is TGTGCCAGCAGTTTACAGGGAGAGGACATTCAGTACTTC. Its translation is CASSLQGEDIQYF.

This CDR3 is CASSEQGSYNSPLHF. CDR3 DNA sequence: TGTGCCAGCAGTGAACAGGGGTCGTATAATTCACCCCTCCACTTT. The genes are TRBV2 and TRBJ1-6; maybe TRBD1 (6 bases). Germline CDR1 is SNHLY and CDR2 is FYNNEI. The ends were cut back, 2 bases at V and 4 bases at J, with 9 bases in the middle. CDR3 length equals 15 residues.

This chain uses TRBV18 with TRBJ1-5, with 9 bases lining up with TRBD1. The CDR3 runs 16 residues. Germline V lookup: CDR1 KGHSH, CDR2 LQKENI. J lost 6 bases, V lost 3 bases, and 9 bases had no gene match. The CDR3 DNA follows: TGTGCCAGCTCACCCTATCAGACAGGGGGAGTTCAGCCCCAGCATTTT. Its translation: CASSPYQTGGVQPQHF.

This rearrangement joins TRBV18 to TRBJ2-3; 9 nucleotides align to TRBD2. Losses at the gene ends were 3 bases for V and 1 base for J; bases not matched to a gene: 2. Germline assignment: CDR1 KGHSH and CDR2 LQKENI. The CDR3 length is 15 residues. DNA of the CDR3: TGTGCCAGCTCACCCGCGGGGGGGGGCACAGATACGCAGTATTTT. It yields the protein CASSPAGGGTDTQYF.

This sequence joins TRBV5-1 and TRBJ2-1; 7 bases are shared with TRBD2. The CDR3 runs to 16 residues. Germline CDR1 reads SGHRS; CDR2 reads YFSETQ. V lost 0 bases and J lost 0; bases outside the gene matches: 3. The CDR3 protein is CASSLGGTISYNEQFF. Here the CDR3 DNA reads TGCGCCAGCAGCTTGGGGGGGACTATCTCCTACAATGAGCAGTTCTTC.

The chain has TRBV30 and TRBJ2-5; D gene unclear. Germline V gene lookup returns CDR1 GTSNPN and CDR2 SVGIG (reference sequence). V lost 2 bases and J 5 bases, leaving 15 bases between the germline ends. The CDR3 totals 14 residues. The chain's CDR3 is CAWSKSLVRETQYF. In DNA form, the CDR3 reads TGTGCCTGGAGTAAGTCTTTGGTGAGGGAGACCCAGTACTTC.

The chain couples TRBV9 to TRBJ2-2; a possible D gene is TRBD1 (5 bases). The V and J ends lost 0 bases and 7 bases respectively, with 10 bases between them. Per the germline V gene, CDR1 is SGDLS and CDR2 is YYNGEE. This CDR3 is 14 amino acids long. DNA for the CDR3: TGTGCCAGCAGCGTAGCAGGGAATTACGGGGAGCTGTTTTTT. Amino acid sequence: CASSVAGNYGELFF.

The chain recombines TRBV29-1 with TRBJ2-3; 7 bases line up with TRBD1. Germline-derived CDR1 and CDR2 are SQVTM and ANQGSEA. Germline trimming cut 6 bases from V and 0 bases from J; bases unmatched to any gene: 6. There are 14 residues in the CDR3. The CDR3 DNA is TGCAGCGTCCAACCGACAGGGAGCACAGATACGCAGTATTTT. Translated: CSVQPTGSTDTQYF.